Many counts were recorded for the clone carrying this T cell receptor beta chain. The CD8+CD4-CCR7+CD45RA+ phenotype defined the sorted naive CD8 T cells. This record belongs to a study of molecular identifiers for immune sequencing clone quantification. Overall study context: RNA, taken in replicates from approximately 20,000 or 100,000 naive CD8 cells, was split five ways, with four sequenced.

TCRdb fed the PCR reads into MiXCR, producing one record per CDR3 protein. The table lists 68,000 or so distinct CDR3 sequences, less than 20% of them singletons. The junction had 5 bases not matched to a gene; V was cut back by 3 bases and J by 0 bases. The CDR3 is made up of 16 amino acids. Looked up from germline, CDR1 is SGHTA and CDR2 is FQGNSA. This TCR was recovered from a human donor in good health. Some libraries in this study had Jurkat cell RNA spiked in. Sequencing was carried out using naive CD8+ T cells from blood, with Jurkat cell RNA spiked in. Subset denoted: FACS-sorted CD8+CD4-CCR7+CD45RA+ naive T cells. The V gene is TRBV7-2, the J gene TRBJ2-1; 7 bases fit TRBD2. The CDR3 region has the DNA TGTGCCAGCAGCTTCTTGGGGGGGATCTCCTACAATGAGCAGTTCTTC. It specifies CASSFLGGISYNEQFF.